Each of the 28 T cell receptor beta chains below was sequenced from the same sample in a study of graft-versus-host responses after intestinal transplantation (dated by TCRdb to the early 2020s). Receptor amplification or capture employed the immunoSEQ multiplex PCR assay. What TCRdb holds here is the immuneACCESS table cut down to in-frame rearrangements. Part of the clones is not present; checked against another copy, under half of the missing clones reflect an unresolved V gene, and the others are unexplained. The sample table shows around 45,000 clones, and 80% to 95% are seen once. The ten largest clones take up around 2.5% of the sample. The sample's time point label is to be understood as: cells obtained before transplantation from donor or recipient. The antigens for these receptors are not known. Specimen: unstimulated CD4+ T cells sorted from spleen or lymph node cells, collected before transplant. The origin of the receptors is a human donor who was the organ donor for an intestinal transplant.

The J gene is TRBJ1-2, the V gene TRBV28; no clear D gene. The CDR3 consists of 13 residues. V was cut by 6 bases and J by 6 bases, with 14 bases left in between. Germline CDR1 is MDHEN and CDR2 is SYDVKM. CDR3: CASRSGGLNGYTF. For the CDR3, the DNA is TGTGCCAGCAGATCAGGTGGGCTAAATGGCTACACCTTC.

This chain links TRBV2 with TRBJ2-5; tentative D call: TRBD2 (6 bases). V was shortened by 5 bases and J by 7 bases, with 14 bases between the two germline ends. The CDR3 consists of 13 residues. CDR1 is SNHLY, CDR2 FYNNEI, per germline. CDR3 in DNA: TGTGCCAGCAGTAGTGAGGCTAGCGCGACCCAGTACTTC. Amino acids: CASSSEASATQYF.

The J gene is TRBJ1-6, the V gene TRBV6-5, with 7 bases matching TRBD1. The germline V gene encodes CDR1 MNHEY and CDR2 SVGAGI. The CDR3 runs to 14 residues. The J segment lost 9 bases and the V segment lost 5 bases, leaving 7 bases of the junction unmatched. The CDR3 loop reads CASSHDRVGSPLHF. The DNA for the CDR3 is TGTGCCAGCAGTCATGACAGGGTTGGTTCACCCCTCCACTTT.

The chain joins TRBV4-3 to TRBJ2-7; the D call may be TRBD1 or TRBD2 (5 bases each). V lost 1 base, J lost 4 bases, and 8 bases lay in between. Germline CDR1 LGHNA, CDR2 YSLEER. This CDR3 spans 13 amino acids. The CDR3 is CASSQGRTYEQYF. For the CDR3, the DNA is TGCGCCAGCAGCCAAGGGAGGACATACGAGCAGTACTTC.

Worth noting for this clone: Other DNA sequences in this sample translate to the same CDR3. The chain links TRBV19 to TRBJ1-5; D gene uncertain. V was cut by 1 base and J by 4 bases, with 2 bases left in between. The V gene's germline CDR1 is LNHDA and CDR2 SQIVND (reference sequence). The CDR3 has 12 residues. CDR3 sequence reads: CASSIGNQPQHF. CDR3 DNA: TGTGCCAGTAGTATAGGGAATCAGCCCCAGCATTTT.

The CDR3 protein is CASSQDWGFDSYGYTF. CDR3 coding DNA: TGCGCCAGCAGCCAAGACTGGGGGTTTGATTCCTATGGCTACACCTTC. The rearrangement uses TRBV4-1 and TRBJ1-2; D is possibly TRBD1 (5 bases). Trimming removed 0 bases at V and 4 bases at J, with 15 bases between. The length of the CDR3 is 16 residues. From germline, CDR1 is MGHRA and CDR2 YSYEKL.

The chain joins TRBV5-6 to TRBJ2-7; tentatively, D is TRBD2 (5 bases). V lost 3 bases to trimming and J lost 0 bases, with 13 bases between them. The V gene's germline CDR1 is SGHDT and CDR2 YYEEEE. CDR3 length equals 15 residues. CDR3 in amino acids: CASSYWRVPSYEQYF. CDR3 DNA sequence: TGTGCCAGCAGCTACTGGCGGGTTCCCTCCTACGAGCAGTACTTC.

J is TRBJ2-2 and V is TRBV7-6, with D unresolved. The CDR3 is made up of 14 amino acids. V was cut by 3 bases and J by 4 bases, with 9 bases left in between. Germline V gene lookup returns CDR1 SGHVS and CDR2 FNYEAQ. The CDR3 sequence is CASSFSSPTGELFF. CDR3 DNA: TGTGCCAGCAGCTTTAGCAGTCCCACCGGGGAGCTGTTTTTT.

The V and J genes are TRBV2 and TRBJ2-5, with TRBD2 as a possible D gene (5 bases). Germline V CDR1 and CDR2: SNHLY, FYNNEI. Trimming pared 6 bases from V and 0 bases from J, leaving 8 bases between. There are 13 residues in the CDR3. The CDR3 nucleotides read TGTGCCAGCAGAACCGGGAACCAAGAGACCCAGTACTTC. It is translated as CASRTGNQETQYF.

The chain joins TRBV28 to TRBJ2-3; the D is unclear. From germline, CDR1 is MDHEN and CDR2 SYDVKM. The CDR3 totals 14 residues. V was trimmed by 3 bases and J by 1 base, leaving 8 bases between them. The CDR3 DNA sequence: TGTGCCAGCAGTTTTGGTGGGGGCACAGATACGCAGTATTTT. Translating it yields CASSFGGGTDTQYF. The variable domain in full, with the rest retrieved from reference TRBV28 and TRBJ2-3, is DVKVTQSSRYLVKRTGEKVFLECVQDMDHENMFWYRQDPGLGLRLIYFSYDVKMKEKGDIPEGYSVSREKKERFSLILESASTNQTSMYLCASSFGGGTDTQYFGPGTRLTVL.

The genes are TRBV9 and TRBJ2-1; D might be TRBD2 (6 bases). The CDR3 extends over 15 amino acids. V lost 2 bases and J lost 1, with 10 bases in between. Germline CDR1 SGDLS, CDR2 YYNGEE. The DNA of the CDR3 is TGTGCCAGCAGCGTTGGCGGGACTTCCTACAATGAGCAGTTCTTC. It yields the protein CASSVGGTSYNEQFF.

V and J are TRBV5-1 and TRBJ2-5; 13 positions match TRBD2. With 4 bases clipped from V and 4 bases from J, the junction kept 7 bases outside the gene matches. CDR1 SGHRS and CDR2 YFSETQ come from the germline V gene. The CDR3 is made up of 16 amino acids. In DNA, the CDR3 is TGCGCCAGCAGCCGACTAGCGGGAGGCCTCGGAGAGACCCAGTACTTC. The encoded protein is CASSRLAGGLGETQYF.

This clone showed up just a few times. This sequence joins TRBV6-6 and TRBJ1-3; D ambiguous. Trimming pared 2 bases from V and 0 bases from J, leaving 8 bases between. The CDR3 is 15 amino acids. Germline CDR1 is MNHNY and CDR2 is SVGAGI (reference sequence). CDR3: CASSYADPSGNTIYF. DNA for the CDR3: TGTGCCAGCAGTTACGCCGATCCCTCTGGAAACACCATATATTTT.

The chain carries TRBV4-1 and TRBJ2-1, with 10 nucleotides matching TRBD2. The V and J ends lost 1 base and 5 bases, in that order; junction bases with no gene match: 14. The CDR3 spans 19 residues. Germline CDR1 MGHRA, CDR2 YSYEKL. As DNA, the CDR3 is TGCGCCAGCAGCCAAGGGAAAGTTAGAAGCGGGAGGGTGAACAATGAGCAGTTCTTC. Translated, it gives CASSQGKVRSGRVNNEQFF.

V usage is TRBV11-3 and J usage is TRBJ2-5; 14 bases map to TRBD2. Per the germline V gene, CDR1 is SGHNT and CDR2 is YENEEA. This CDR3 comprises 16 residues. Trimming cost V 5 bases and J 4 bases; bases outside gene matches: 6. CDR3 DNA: TGTGCCAGCAGCCCAGGACTAGCGGGAGGCGCAGAGACCCAGTACTTC. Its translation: CASSPGLAGGAETQYF.

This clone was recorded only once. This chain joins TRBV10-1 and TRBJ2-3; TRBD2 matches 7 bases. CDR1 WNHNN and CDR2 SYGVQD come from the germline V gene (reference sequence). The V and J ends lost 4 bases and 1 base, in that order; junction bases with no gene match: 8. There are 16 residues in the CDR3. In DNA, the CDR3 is TGCGCCAGCAGTGCCTCCGAGGGGAGGGGCACAGATACGCAGTATTTT. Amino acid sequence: CASSASEGRGTDTQYF.

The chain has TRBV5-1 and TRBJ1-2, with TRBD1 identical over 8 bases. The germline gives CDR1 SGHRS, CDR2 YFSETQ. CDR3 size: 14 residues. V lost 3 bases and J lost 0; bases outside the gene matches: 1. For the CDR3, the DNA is TGCGCCAGCAGCTCACAGGGGGCTAACTATGGCTACACCTTC. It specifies CASSSQGANYGYTF.

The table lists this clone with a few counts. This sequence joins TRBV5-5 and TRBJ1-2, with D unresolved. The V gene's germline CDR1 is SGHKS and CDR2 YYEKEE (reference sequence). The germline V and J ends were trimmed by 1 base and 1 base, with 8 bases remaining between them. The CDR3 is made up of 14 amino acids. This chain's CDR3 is CASSLLTINYGYTF. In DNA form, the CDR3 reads TGTGCCAGCAGCTTGCTAACCATTAACTATGGCTACACCTTC.

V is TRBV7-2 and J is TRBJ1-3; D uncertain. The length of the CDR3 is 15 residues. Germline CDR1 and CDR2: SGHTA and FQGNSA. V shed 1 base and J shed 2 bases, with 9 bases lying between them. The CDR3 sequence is CASSLVYTTGNTIYF. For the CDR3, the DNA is TGTGCCAGCAGCTTAGTCTACACGACTGGAAACACCATATATTTT.

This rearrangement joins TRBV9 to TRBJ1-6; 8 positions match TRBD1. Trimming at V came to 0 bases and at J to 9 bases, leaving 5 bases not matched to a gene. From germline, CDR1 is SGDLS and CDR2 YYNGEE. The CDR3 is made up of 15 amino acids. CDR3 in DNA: TGTGCCAGCAGCGTAGAGTACGACAGGGGTTCACCCCTCCACTTT. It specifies CASSVEYDRGSPLHF.

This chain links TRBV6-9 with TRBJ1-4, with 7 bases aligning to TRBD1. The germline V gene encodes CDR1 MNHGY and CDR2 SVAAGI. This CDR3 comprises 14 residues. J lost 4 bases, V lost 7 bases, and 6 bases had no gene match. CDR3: CASTPTGINEKLFF. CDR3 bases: TGTGCCAGCACTCCGACAGGGATTAATGAAAAACTGTTTTTT.

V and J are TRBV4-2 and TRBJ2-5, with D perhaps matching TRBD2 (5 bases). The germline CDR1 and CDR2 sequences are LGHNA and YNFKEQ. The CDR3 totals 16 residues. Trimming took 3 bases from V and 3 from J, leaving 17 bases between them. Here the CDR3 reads CASSHKGRGLKETQYF. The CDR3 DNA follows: TGTGCCAGCAGCCATAAGGGTCGCGGGCTCAAAGAGACCCAGTACTTC.

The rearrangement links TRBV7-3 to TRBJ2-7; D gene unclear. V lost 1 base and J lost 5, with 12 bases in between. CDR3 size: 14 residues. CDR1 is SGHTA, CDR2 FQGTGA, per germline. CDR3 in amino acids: CASSLMADMDEQYF. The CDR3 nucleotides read TGTGCCAGCAGCTTAATGGCAGATATGGACGAGCAGTACTTC.

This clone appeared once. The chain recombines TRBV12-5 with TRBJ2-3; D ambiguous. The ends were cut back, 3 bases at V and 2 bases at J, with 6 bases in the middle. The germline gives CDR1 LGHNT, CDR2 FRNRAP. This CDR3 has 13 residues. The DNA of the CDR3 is TGTGCTAGTGGTTTAAGCAACACAGATACGCAGTATTTT. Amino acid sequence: CASGLSNTDTQYF. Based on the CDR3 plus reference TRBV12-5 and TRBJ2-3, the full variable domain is DARVTQTPRHKVTEMGQEVTMRCQPILGHNTVFWYRQTMMQGLELLAYFRNRAPLDDSGMPKDRFSAEMPDATLATLKIQPSEPRDSAVYFCASGLSNTDTQYFGPGTRLTVL.

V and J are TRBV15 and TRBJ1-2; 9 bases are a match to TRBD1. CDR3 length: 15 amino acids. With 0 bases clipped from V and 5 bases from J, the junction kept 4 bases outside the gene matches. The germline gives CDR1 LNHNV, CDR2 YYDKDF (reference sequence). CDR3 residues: CATSRDGTGFYGYTF. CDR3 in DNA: TGTGCCACCAGCAGAGATGGGACAGGGTTTTATGGCTACACCTTC. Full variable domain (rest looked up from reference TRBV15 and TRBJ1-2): DAMVIQNPRYQVTQFGKPVTLSCSQTLNHNVMYWYQQKSSQAPKLLFHYYDKDFNNEADTPDNFQSRRPNTSFCFLDIRSPGLGDTAMYLCATSRDGTGFYGYTFGSGTRLTVV.

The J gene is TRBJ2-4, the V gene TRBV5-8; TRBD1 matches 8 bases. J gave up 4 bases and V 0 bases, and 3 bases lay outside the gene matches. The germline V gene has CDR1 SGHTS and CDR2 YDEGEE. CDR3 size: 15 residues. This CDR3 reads CASSLVGQDKNIQYF. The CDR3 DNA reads TGTGCCAGCAGCTTGGTGGGACAGGATAAAAACATTCAGTACTTC.

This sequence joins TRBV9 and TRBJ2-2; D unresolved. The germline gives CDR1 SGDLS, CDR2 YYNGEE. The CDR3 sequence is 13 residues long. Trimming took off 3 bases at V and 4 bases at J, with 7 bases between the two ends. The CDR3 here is CASSAISTGELFF. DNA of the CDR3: TGTGCCAGCAGCGCGATCTCCACCGGGGAGCTGTTTTTT.

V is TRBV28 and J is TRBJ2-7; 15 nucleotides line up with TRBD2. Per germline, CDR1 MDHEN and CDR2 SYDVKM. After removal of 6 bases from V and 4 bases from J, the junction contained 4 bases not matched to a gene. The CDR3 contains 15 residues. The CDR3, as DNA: TGTGCCAGCAGATCCGGACTAGCGGGGGGGTACGAGCAGTACTTC. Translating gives CASRSGLAGGYEQYF.